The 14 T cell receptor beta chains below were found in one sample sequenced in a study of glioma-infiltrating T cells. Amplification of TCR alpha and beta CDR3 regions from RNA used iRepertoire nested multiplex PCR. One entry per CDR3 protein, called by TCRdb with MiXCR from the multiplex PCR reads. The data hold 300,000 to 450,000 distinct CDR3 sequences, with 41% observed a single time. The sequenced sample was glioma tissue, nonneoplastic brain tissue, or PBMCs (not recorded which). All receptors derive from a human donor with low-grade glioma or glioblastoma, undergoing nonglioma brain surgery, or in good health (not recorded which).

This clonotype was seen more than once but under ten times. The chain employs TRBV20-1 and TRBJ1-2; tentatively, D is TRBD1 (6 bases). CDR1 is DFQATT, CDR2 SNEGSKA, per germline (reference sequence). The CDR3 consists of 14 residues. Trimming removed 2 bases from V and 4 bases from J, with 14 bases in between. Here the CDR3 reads CSARPALGGYGYTF. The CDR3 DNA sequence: TGCAGTGCTAGACCCGCCTTAGGGGGCTATGGCTACACCTTC.

The CDR3 sequence is CASSPVRKGTEAFF. CDR3 sequence (DNA): TGTGCCAGCAGTCCTGTCAGGAAGGGAACTGAAGCTTTCTTT. The chain recombines TRBV28 with TRBJ1-1, with unresolved D. V was clipped by 5 bases and J by 5 bases, with 15 bases between them. The CDR3 is made up of 14 amino acids. Germline V gene data show CDR1 as MDHEN and CDR2 as SYDVKM. Supplemented by reference TRBV28 and TRBJ1-1, the full variable domain reads DVKVTQSSRYLVKRTGEKVFLECVQDMDHENMFWYRQDPGLGLRLIYFSYDVKMKEKGDIPEGYSVSREKKERFSLILESASTNQTSMYLCASSPVRKGTEAFFGQGTRLTVV.

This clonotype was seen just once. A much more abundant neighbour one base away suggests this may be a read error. For the CDR3, the DNA is TGCAGTGCACAGGGACAGGGAACCACCATATATTTT. Translation gives CSAQGQGTTIYF. V and J are TRBV20-1 and TRBJ1-3, with 9 bases aligning to TRBD1. Germline V CDR1 and CDR2: DFQATT, SNEGSKA (reference sequence). The CDR3 runs 12 residues.

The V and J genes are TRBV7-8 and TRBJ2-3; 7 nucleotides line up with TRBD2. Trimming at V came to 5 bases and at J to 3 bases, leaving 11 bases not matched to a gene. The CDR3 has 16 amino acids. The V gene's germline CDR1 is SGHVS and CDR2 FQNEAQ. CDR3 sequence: CASSPGKGGRTDTQYF. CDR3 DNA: TGTGCCAGCAGCCCCGGGAAGGGCGGGAGAACAGATACGCAGTATTTT. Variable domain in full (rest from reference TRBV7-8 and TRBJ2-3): GAGVSQSPRYKVAKRGQDVALRCDPISGHVSLFWYQQALGQGPEFLTYFQNEAQLDKSGLPSDRFFAERPEGSVSTLKIQRTQQEDSAVYLCASSPGKGGRTDTQYFGPGTRLTVL.

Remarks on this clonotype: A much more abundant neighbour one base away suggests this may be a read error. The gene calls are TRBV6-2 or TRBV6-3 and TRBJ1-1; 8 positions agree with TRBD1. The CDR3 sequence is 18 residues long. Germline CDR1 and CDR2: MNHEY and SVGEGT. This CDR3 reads CASSPLQGARGMNAEAFF. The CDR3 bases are TGTGCCAGCAGTCCGTTGCAGGGGGCCCGAGGAATGAACGCTGAAGCTTTCTTT.

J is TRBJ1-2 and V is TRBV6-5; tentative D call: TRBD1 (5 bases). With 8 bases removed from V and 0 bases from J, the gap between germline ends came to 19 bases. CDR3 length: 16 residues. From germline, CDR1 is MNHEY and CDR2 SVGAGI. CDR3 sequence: CASSPPWGEANYGYTF. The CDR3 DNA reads TGTGCCAGCTCACCACCGTGGGGCGAAGCTAACTATGGCTACACCTTC.

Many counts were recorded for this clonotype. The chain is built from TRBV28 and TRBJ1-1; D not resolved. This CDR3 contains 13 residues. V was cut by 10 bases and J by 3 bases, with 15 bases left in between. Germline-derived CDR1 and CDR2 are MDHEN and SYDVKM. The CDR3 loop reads CAIADLGDTEAFF. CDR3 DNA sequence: TGTGCCATCGCAGACCTCGGGGACACTGAAGCTTTCTTT.

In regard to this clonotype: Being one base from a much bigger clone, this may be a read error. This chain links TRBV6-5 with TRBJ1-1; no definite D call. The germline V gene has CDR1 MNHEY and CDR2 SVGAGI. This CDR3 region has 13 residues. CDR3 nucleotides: TGTGCCAGCAGGAACAACATGAACACTGATGCTTTCTTT. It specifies CASRNNMNTDAFF.

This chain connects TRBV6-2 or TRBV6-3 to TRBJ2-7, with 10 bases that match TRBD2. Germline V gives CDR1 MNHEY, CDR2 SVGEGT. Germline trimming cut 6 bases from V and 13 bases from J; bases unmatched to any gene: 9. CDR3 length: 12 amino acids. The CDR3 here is CASSPGLATCYF. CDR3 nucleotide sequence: TGTGCCAGCAGCCCGGGACTAGCGACCTGTTACTTC.

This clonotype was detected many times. CDR3 bases: TGTGCCAGCAGTTCAAAGACTAGCGGGAGGCAGCAGTTCTTC. Translating it yields CASSSKTSGRQQFF. The rearrangement joins TRBV27 to TRBJ2-1; 13 bases match TRBD2. CDR1 is MNHEY, CDR2 SMNVEV, per germline (reference sequence). The CDR3 has 14 amino acids. The V and J ends lost 4 bases and 11 bases, in that order; junction bases with no gene match: 5.

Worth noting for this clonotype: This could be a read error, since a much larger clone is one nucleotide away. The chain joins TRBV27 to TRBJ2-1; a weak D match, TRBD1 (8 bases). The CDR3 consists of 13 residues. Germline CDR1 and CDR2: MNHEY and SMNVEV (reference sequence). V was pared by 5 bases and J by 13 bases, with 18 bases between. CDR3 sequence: CASSTTGGETQFF. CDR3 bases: TGTGCCAGCAGTACAACAGGGGGGGAGACCCAGTTCTTC.

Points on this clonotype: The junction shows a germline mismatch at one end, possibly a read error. CDR3 amino acids: CASSLLGFAGAIVLTF. DNA of the CDR3: TGTGCCAGCAGTTTATTAGGGTTTGCTGGGGCCATCGTCCTGACTTTC. The chain joins TRBV27 to TRBJ2-6, with D possibly being TRBD1 (5 bases). In germline, CDR1 is MNHEY, CDR2 SMNVEV (reference sequence). The CDR3 loop spans 16 amino acids.

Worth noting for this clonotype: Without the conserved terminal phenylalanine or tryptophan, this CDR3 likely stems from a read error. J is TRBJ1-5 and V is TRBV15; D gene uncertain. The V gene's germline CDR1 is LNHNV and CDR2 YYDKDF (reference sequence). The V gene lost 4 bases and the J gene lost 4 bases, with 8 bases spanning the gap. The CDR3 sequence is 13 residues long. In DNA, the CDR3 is TGTGCCACCAGCAAGGGCGGGAATCAGCCCCAGCATTAT. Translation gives CATSKGGNQPQHY.

CDR3: CATSDAQSISNEQFF. CDR3 in DNA: TGTGCCACCAGTGATGCCCAGAGCATAAGCAATGAGCAGTTCTTC. The chain links TRBV24-1 to TRBJ2-1; D is uncertain. Germline CDR1 reads KGHDR; CDR2 reads SFDVKD. V was clipped by 3 bases and J by 6 bases, with 14 bases between them. The length of the CDR3 is 15 residues.